What follows are 4 T cell receptor beta chains derived from one specimen sequenced in a study of control samples from healthy donors and cancer patients. Profiled with immunoSEQ multiplex PCR; TCRdb holds only in-frame clones, not every one. The sample carries about 140,000 clones, 75% to 90% recorded once. Sequencing used blood. The receptors originated from a man aged 25-45 years in good health.

The CDR3 bases are TGTGCCAGCAGCTTATGGGGGGGAAGCAATCAGCCCCAGCATTTT. The encoded protein is CASSLWGGSNQPQHF. V is TRBV7-3 and J is TRBJ1-5; TRBD1 is a possible D gene (5 bases). V lost 2 bases and J lost 1, with 9 bases in between. This CDR3 spans 15 amino acids. The germline gives CDR1 SGHTA, CDR2 FQGTGA.

This chain joins TRBV5-1 and TRBJ1-1, with D perhaps TRBD1 (6 bases). This CDR3 contains 15 residues. V was pared by 4 bases and J by 2 bases, with 15 bases between. CDR1 and CDR2 (germline): SGHRS, YFSETQ. The CDR3 nucleotides read TGCGCCAGCAGCCTCGACAGGTACTCTAACACTGAAGCTTTCTTT. It specifies CASSLDRYSNTEAFF.

The V and J genes are TRBV11-3 and TRBJ2-1, with D hard to call. Trimming left V 3 bases short and J 6 bases short, with 3 bases between. This CDR3 has 11 amino acids. Per the germline V gene, CDR1 is SGHNT and CDR2 is YENEEA. In nucleotides, the CDR3 is TGTGCCAGCAGCTTGACCAATGAGCAGTTCTTC. Its protein product is CASSLTNEQFF.

J is TRBJ1-2 and V is TRBV10-2; D uncertain. V was cut by 3 bases and J by 0 bases, with 14 bases left in between. Per the germline V gene, CDR1 is WSHSY and CDR2 is SAAADI. CDR3 length: 16 residues. CDR3 protein: CASSDRGRTSNYGYTF. CDR3 bases: TGCGCCAGCAGTGATCGGGGAAGAACCTCTAACTATGGCTACACCTTC.